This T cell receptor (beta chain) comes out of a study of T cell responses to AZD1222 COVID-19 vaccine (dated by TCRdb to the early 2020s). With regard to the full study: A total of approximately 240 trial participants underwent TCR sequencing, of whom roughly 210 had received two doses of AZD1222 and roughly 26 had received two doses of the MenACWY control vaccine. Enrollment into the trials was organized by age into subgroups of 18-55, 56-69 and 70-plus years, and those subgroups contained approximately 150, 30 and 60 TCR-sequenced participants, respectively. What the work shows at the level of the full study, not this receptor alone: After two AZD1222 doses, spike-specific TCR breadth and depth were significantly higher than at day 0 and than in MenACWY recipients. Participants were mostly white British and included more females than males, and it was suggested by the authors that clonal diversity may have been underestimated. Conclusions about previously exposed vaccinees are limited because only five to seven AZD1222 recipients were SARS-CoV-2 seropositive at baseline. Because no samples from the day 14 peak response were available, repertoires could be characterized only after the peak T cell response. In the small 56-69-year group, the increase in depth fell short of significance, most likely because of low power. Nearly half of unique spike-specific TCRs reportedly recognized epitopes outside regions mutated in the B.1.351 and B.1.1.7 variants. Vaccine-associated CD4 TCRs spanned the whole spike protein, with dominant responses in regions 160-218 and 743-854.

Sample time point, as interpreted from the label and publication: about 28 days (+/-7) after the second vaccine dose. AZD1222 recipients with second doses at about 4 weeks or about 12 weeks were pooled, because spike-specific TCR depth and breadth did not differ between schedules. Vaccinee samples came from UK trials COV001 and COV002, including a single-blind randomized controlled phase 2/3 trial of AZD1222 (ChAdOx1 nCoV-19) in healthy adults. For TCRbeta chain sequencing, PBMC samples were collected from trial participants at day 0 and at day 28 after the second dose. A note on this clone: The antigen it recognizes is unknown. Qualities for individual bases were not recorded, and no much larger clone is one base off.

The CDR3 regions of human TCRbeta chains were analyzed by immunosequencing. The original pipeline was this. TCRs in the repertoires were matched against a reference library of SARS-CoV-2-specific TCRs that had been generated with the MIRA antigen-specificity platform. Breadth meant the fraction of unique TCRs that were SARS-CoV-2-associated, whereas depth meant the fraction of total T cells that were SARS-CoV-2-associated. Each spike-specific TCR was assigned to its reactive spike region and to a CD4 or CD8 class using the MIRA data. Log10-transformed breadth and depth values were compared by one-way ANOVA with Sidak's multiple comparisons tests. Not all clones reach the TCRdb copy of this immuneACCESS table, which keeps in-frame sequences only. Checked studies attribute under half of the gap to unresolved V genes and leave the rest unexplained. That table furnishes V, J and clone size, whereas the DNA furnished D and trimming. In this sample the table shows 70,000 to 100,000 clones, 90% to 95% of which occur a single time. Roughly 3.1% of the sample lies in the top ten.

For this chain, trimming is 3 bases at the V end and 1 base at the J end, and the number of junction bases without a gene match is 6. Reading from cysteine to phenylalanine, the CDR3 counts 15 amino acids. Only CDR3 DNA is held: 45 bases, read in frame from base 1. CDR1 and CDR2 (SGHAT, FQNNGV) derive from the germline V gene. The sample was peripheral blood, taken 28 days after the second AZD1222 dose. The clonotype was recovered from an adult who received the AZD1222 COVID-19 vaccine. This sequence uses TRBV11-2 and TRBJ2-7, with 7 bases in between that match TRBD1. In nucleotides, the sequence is TGTGCCAGCAGCTTCCGGGACAGATCTTCCTACGAGCAGTACTTC. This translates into CASSFRDRSSYEQYF.